This passage covers 27 T cell receptor beta chains from one sample sequenced in a study of human T cells and chemical hapten exposure. From the RACE reads, TCRdb called clonotypes with MiXCR, one entry per CDR3 protein. The sample contains approximately 85,000 distinct CDR3 sequences, around 9.6% of which appear only once. Time point reported: patch test 2, 6 weeks after DPC sensitization. The treatment: therapeutic diphenylcyclopropenone sensitization with weekly scalp DPC. The material sequenced was whole blood, taken in connection with sensitization to the hapten diphenylcyclopropenone (DPC). These receptors were collected from a woman in her 30s with alopecia areata. Some clones in this sample may be carry-over from other donors' samples.

This clonotype came up many times. This chain connects TRBV7-9 to TRBJ1-4, with a weak D call TRBD1 (6 bases). V shed 3 bases and J shed 8 bases, with 19 bases lying between them. Germline assignment: CDR1 SEHNR and CDR2 FQNEAQ (reference sequence). CDR3 size: 16 residues. CDR3 region: CASSFGQFGGEEKLFF. In DNA, the CDR3 is TGTGCCAGCAGCTTCGGACAGTTTGGGGGTGAGGAAAAACTGTTTTTT. Complete variable domain (other parts from reference TRBV7-9 and TRBJ1-4): DTGVSQNPRHKITKRGQNVTFRCDPISEHNRLYWYRQTLGQGPEFLTYFQNEAQLEKSRLLSDRFSAERPKGSFSTLEIQRTEQGDSAMYLCASSFGQFGGEEKLFFGSGTQLSVL.

The chain uses TRBV29-1 and TRBJ1-2; 7 nucleotides align to TRBD1. The V gene end was trimmed by 4 bases and the J gene end by 6 bases; junction bases not matched to a gene: 8. The V gene's germline CDR1 is SQVTM and CDR2 ANQGSEA. The CDR3 has 13 residues. The CDR3 loop is CSVGTGSSNGYTF. In DNA, the CDR3 is TGCAGCGTTGGGACAGGATCTTCCAATGGCTACACCTTC.

This clonotype has a count of ten or more. V is TRBV12-3 or TRBV12-4 and J is TRBJ1-4, with D possibly TRBD1 on 5 matching bases. The CDR3 is 13 amino acids. V was clipped by 0 bases and J by 8 bases, with 7 bases between them. DNA of the CDR3: TGTGCCAGCAGTTTAGCTGGGACCGAAAAACTGTTTTTT. The encoded protein is CASSLAGTEKLFF.

This clonotype came up many times. The chain has TRBV29-1 and TRBJ1-2; D is possibly TRBD1 (6 bases). The V gene's germline CDR1 is SQVTM and CDR2 ANQGSEA. The CDR3 runs to 11 residues. The V end was cut by 4 bases, the J end by 8 bases, with 11 bases between. CDR3 bases: TGCAGCGTTGGGGGGCTCGAAGGCTACACCTTC. The encoded protein is CSVGGLEGYTF.

This clonotype occurred many times. The chain carries TRBV6-5 and TRBJ1-2, with no clear D. Germline values: CDR1 MNHEY, CDR2 SVGAGI. This CDR3 comprises 12 residues. V was cut by 0 bases and J by 7 bases, with 6 bases left in between. This chain's CDR3 is CASSYSGFGYTF. The CDR3 DNA is TGTGCCAGCAGTTACTCAGGCTTTGGCTACACCTTC.

This clonotype was picked up many times. This sequence joins TRBV7-2 and TRBJ2-1, with TRBD2 matching over 7 bases. This CDR3 is built from 17 residues. Looked up from germline, CDR1 is SGHTA and CDR2 is FQGNSA. With V trimmed by 6 bases and J by 8 bases, 19 bases remained unmatched. The CDR3 bases are TGTGCCAGCAGAGCCCCTCTTTTCGCGGGGGAATTCGATGAGCAGTTCTTC. Amino acid sequence: CASRAPLFAGEFDEQFF.

For this clonotype: A read error is possible here, since a much larger clone lies one base away. This sequence joins TRBV20-1 and TRBJ2-7, with TRBD2 matching over 9 bases. The CDR3 sequence is 14 residues long. Per germline, CDR1 DFQATT and CDR2 SNEGSKA (reference sequence). CDR3 sequence reads: CGARGASGAYEQYF. The DNA of the CDR3 is TGCGGTGCTAGGGGGGCTAGCGGGGCCTACGAGCAGTACTTC.

This clonotype was detected many times. This chain connects TRBV12-3 or TRBV12-4 to TRBJ1-1; 7 nucleotides line up with TRBD1. The V segment lost 5 bases and the J segment 5 bases; nucleotides outside the gene matches: 5. The CDR3 length is 13 residues. This CDR3 is CASSDPGGTEAFF. In nucleotides, the CDR3 is TGTGCCAGCAGTGATCCAGGGGGAACTGAAGCTTTCTTT.

This clonotype was detected many times. The V and J genes are TRBV9 and TRBJ1-4; D is ambiguous. Germline V CDR1 and CDR2: SGDLS, YYNGEE. There are 14 residues in the CDR3. Trimming cost V 0 bases and J 2 bases, with 5 bases left between them. The CDR3 spells CASSVAGTNEKLFF. CDR3 sequence (DNA): TGTGCCAGCAGCGTAGCCGGGACTAATGAAAAACTGTTTTTT.

The J gene is TRBJ2-1, the V gene TRBV29-1; D unclear. Per the germline V gene, CDR1 is SQVTM and CDR2 is ANQGSEA. This CDR3 contains 14 residues. V was pared by 5 bases and J by 3 bases, with 14 bases between. CDR3 residues: CSVLLLTLYNEQFF. CDR3 nucleotides: TGCAGCGTTCTTTTACTCACCCTCTACAATGAGCAGTTCTTC.

In its sample, this clonotype was seen many times. The J gene is TRBJ1-6, the V gene TRBV7-3; D gene ambiguous. Trimming pared 2 bases from V and 7 bases from J, leaving 9 bases between. The CDR3 length is 14 residues. The germline gives CDR1 SGHTA, CDR2 FQGTGA. CDR3 sequence (DNA): TGTGCCAGCAGCTTAGGGGATCCCAATTCACCCCTCCACTTT. It translates to CASSLGDPNSPLHF.

This clonotype came up a few times. The chain uses TRBV29-1 and TRBJ2-2; D is unclear. CDR1 SQVTM and CDR2 ANQGSEA come from the germline V gene. Trimming removed 5 bases at V and 6 bases at J, with 7 bases between. The CDR3 has 11 residues. CDR3: CSVSDAGELFF. CDR3 nucleotide sequence: TGCAGCGTTAGTGACGCCGGGGAGCTGTTTTTT.

This clonotype was detected ten times or more. V is TRBV20-1 and J is TRBJ2-3; 7 bases fit TRBD2. Germline assignment: CDR1 DFQATT and CDR2 SNEGSKA (reference sequence). The CDR3 covers 14 residues. V shed 2 bases, J shed 2 bases, and the junction held 4 bases outside the gene matches. The CDR3 spells CSARSGRATDTQYF. CDR3 DNA: TGCAGTGCTAGATCAGGGAGGGCCACAGATACGCAGTATTTT.

This clonotype appeared many times. The rearrangement joins TRBV28 to TRBJ1-1; weak D call: TRBD1 (5 bases). Germline assignment: CDR1 MDHEN and CDR2 SYDVKM. V was pared by 2 bases and J by 8 bases, with 18 bases between. The CDR3 is 15 amino acids. The CDR3 sequence is CASSLKATGRAEAFF. The DNA of the CDR3 is TGTGCCAGCAGTTTAAAGGCTACAGGCAGGGCCGAAGCTTTCTTT.

This clonotype has a count of ten or more. CDR3 residues: CASSEAASSGGHWETQYF. The CDR3 bases are TGTGCCAGCAGTGAGGCGGCGTCTAGCGGGGGGCATTGGGAGACCCAGTACTTC. The J gene is TRBJ2-5, the V gene TRBV2; the match to TRBD2 covers 11 bases. The CDR3 contains 18 residues. Trimming removed 3 bases from V and 5 bases from J; junction bases left unmatched: 14. CDR1 SNHLY and CDR2 FYNNEI come from the germline V gene. Looking up the rest from reference TRBV2 and TRBJ2-5 gives the full variable domain: EPEVTQTPSHQVTQMGQEVILRCVPISNHLYFYWYRQILGQKVEFLVSFYNNEISEKSEIFDDQFSVERPDGSNFTLKIRSTKLEDSAMYFCASSEAASSGGHWETQYFGPGTRLLVL.

This clonotype has ten or more counts. J is TRBJ2-4 and V is TRBV2; 7 bases are shared with TRBD1. The J segment lost 15 bases and the V segment lost 3 bases, leaving 11 bases of the junction unmatched. The CDR3 is 13 amino acids. Germline V gene sequence: CDR1 SNHLY, CDR2 FYNNEI. CDR3 in DNA: TGTGCCAGCAGTGATGAAGGGGGCGGAGGTCGGTACTTC. It is translated as CASSDEGGGGRYF.

There are a few counts of this clonotype. The chain has TRBV20-1 and TRBJ1-2; 10 positions agree with TRBD1. V gave up 5 bases and J gave up 3 bases; unmatched junction bases: 9. This CDR3 is built from 15 residues. Germline CDR1 and CDR2: DFQATT and SNEGSKA (reference sequence). The CDR3 loop reads CSAAGTGTGDYGYTF. The CDR3, as DNA: TGCAGTGCTGCGGGGACCGGGACAGGGGACTATGGCTACACCTTC.

This clonotype was counted ten times or more. The rearrangement links TRBV12-3 or TRBV12-4 to TRBJ2-7; TRBD1 might be the D (6 bases). Deletions cut 4 bases from V and 6 bases from J, with 16 bases between. The CDR3 has 14 residues. The CDR3 is CASSSRQAGPEQYF. The CDR3 DNA is TGTGCCAGCAGTTCCCGACAGGCGGGCCCCGAGCAGTACTTC.

This clonotype was picked up a small number of times. The V and J genes are TRBV5-1 and TRBJ2-7; 10 bases agree with TRBD1. The CDR3 sequence is 14 residues long. J was trimmed by 11 bases and V by 0 bases; bases with no gene match: 8. In germline, CDR1 is SGHRS, CDR2 YFSETQ. Written as DNA, the CDR3 is TGCGCCAGCAGCTTGGGGACAGGGGGGACCTGGAAGTACTTC. Protein product: CASSLGTGGTWKYF.

This clonotype was counted ten times or more. The genes are TRBV6-2 or TRBV6-3 and TRBJ1-2, with a weak D call TRBD1 (6 bases). The germline V gene encodes CDR1 MNHEY and CDR2 SVGEGT. With 4 bases removed from V and 1 base from J, the gap between germline ends came to 10 bases. The CDR3 consists of 14 residues. The CDR3: CASSSGTLNYGYTF. DNA of the CDR3: TGTGCCAGCAGTTCCGGGACACTTAACTATGGCTACACCTTC.

This chain joins TRBV29-1 and TRBJ2-1, with D tentatively TRBD1 (6 bases). CDR3 length: 13 amino acids. V lost 5 bases and J lost 2, with 10 bases in between. Germline V CDR1 and CDR2: SQVTM, ANQGSEA. Written as DNA, the CDR3 is TGCAGCGTTCTGAGGGGGACCTACAATGAGCAGTTCTTC. As protein: CSVLRGTYNEQFF.

This clonotype was detected only a few times. The J gene is TRBJ2-1, the V gene TRBV4-3; D uncertain. Germline values: CDR1 LGHNA, CDR2 YSLEER. The CDR3 loop spans 15 amino acids. Trimming removed 0 bases from V and 3 bases from J, with 9 bases in between. CDR3 protein: CASSQDQSSYNEQFF. The CDR3 DNA is TGCGCCAGCAGCCAAGATCAGAGCAGCTACAATGAGCAGTTCTTC.

This clonotype was counted many times. The V call is TRBV29-1, the J call TRBJ2-3; 11 bases are a match to TRBD1. The J segment lost 3 bases and the V segment lost 6 bases, leaving 2 bases of the junction unmatched. There are 13 residues in the CDR3. CDR1 and CDR2 (germline): SQVTM, ANQGSEA. CDR3 in DNA: TGCAGCGTCGGGACAGGGGGGACAGATACGCAGTATTTT. Translated: CSVGTGGTDTQYF.

This clonotype was seen ten or more times. The rearrangement links TRBV12-3 or TRBV12-4 to TRBJ1-5; a weak D match, TRBD1 (5 bases). The CDR3 runs to 14 residues. Trimming took 5 bases from V and 6 from J, leaving 14 bases between them. The CDR3 region has the DNA TGTGCCAGCAGTCGGGACGTGGGAATTCAGCCCCAGCATTTT. It specifies CASSRDVGIQPQHF.

This clonotype was detected only a few times. The chain uses TRBV6-6 and TRBJ2-7; D gene uncertain. Germline V CDR1 and CDR2: MNHNY, SVGAGI (reference sequence). The CDR3 extends over 13 amino acids. Between the trimmed V and J ends, which lost 4 bases and 2 bases, there was a span of 9 bases. The CDR3 nucleotides read TGTGCCAGCAGTTCCGGCAGAGCCTACGAGCAGTACTTC. It codes for CASSSGRAYEQYF.

This clonotype was counted ten times or more. At one boundary the junction diverges from the germline segment, which might be a read error. The chain is built from TRBV19 and TRBJ2-2; D tentatively reads TRBD1 or TRBD2 (5 bases each). The CDR3 spans 13 residues. Germline values: CDR1 LNHDA, CDR2 SQIVND (reference sequence). CDR3 amino acids: CASNIGDAGELFF. The CDR3 DNA sequence: TGTGCCAGTAATATAGGGGACGCCGGGGAGCTGTTTTTT. The whole variable domain, filled in from reference TRBV19 and TRBJ2-2, reads DGGITQSPKYLFRKEGQNVTLSCEQNLNHDAMYWYRQDPGQGLRLIYYSQIVNDFQKGDIAEGYSVSREKKESFPLTVTSAQKNPTAFYLCASNIGDAGELFFGEGSRLTVL.

This clonotype was seen at least ten times. The chain uses TRBV2 and TRBJ1-1, with D perhaps TRBD1 (5 bases). The CDR3 extends over 14 amino acids. V dropped 3 bases and J dropped 1 base, with 9 bases sitting between them. Looked up from germline, CDR1 is SNHLY and CDR2 is FYNNEI. CDR3 nucleotides: TGTGCCAGCAGTGAGGGGCGATGGAACACTGAAGCTTTCTTT. Its translation is CASSEGRWNTEAFF. The full variable domain, its missing parts supplied by reference TRBV2 and TRBJ1-1, is EPEVTQTPSHQVTQMGQEVILRCVPISNHLYFYWYRQILGQKVEFLVSFYNNEISEKSEIFDDQFSVERPDGSNFTLKIRSTKLEDSAMYFCASSEGRWNTEAFFGQGTRLTVV.